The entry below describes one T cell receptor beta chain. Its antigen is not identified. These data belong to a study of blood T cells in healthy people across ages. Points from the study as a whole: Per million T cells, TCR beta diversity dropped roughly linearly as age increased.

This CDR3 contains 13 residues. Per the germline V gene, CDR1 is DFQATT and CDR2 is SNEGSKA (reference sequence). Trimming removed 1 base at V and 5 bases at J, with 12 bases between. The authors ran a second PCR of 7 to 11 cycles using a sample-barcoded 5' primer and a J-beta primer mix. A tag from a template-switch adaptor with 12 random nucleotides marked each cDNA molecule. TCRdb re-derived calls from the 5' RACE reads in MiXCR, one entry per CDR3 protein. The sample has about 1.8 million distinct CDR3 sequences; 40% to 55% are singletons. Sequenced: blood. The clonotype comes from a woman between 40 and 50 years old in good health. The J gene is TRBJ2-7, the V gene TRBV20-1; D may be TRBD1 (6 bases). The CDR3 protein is CSARVAGVNEQYF. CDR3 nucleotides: TGCAGTGCTAGAGTTGCAGGGGTAAACGAGCAGTACTTC.